This TCR beta chain was recovered during a study of identical twins. Study-wide points: In drawing conclusions, the study used cross-sectional statistical analysis and did not follow the same donors.

With 5 bases removed from V and 5 bases from J, the gap between germline ends came to 17 bases. CDR3 length: 14 residues. CDR1 and CDR2 (germline): DFQATT, SNEGSKA (reference sequence). TCRdb redid the calling of the 5' RACE reads with MiXCR, one entry per CDR3 protein. The sample yields roughly 540,000 distinct CDR3 sequences, under 25% seen once. In regard to this clonotype: Its antigen is unknown.

This sample also belongs to another study, concerning T cells expressing NK-cell markers. From that study: Roughly six donors showed dominant NKG2C+ clonotypes comprising about 1.0-8% of their CD8+ T cells.

The V gene is TRBV20-1, the J gene TRBJ2-3; D is perhaps TRBD1 (6 bases). The specimen was CD4+ T cells sorted from blood. This receptor was identified in a woman younger than 30 in good health. This CDR3 is CSASLAGVQDTQYF. The DNA of the CDR3 is TGCAGTGCTTCCCTCGCAGGGGTTCAAGATACGCAGTATTTT.